The rows below give T cell receptor beta chains drawn from one sample of a study of early T cells in non-severe SARS-CoV-2 infection. TCRdb redid the calling of the 5' RACE reads with MiXCR, one entry per CDR3 protein. Seen here are approximately 80,000 distinct CDR3 sequences, over 9.5% observed once, and the top ten hold around 3.6%. What was sequenced was whole blood. Receptors were obtained from an adult who was a healthcare worker with PCR-confirmed SARS-CoV-2 infection or an uninfected control (not recorded which). CDR3s include the opening cysteine and the closing phenylalanine or tryptophan. D genes are given only for firm matches.

len: 13; j_gene: TRBJ2-3; v_gene: TRBV7-9; d_gene: -; CDR3aa: CASSLWEADTQYF
len: 14; j_gene: TRBJ2-2; v_gene: TRBV20-1; d_gene: -; CDR3aa: CSARTGARTGELFF
len: 14; j_gene: TRBJ1-5; v_gene: TRBV9; d_gene: -; CDR3aa: CASSVGQGNQPQHF
len: 11; j_gene: TRBJ2-3; v_gene: TRBV18; d_gene: -; CDR3aa: CASSITDTQYF
len: 14; j_gene: TRBJ1-1; v_gene: TRBV11-1; d_gene: -; CDR3aa: CASSAEGVYTEAFF
len: 12; j_gene: TRBJ2-4; v_gene: TRBV12-3/TRBV12-4; d_gene: -; CDR3aa: CASRSPKGIQYF
len: 15; j_gene: TRBJ2-6; v_gene: TRBV11-2; d_gene: -; CDR3aa: CASSLEGVGANVLTF
len: 15; j_gene: TRBJ2-1; v_gene: TRBV7-3; d_gene: TRBD2; CDR3aa: CASSSVAGDMDEQFF
len: 14; j_gene: TRBJ2-5; v_gene: TRBV28; d_gene: -; CDR3aa: CASTLSGYQETQYF
len: 16; j_gene: TRBJ2-3; v_gene: TRBV10-3; d_gene: -; CDR3aa: CAISESTEVGPDTQYF
len: 15; j_gene: TRBJ1-1; v_gene: TRBV7-9; d_gene: -; CDR3aa: CASSSHLGLNTEAFF
len: 14; j_gene: TRBJ2-7; v_gene: TRBV28; d_gene: -; CDR3aa: CASFETGTLYEQYF
len: 14; j_gene: TRBJ2-7; v_gene: TRBV5-1; d_gene: -; CDR3aa: CASSPDKPTYEQYF
len: 15; j_gene: TRBJ2-3; v_gene: TRBV30; d_gene: TRBD2; CDR3aa: CAWSRLAGGPDTQYF
len: 15; j_gene: TRBJ2-7; v_gene: TRBV5-1; d_gene: -; CDR3aa: CASSKTGLSSYEQYF
len: 14; j_gene: TRBJ2-3; v_gene: TRBV6-1; d_gene: -; CDR3aa: CASEPGPTTDTQYF
len: 15; j_gene: TRBJ2-1; v_gene: TRBV7-8; d_gene: -; CDR3aa: CASSRDSQSYNEQFF
len: 15; j_gene: TRBJ2-1; v_gene: TRBV2; d_gene: TRBD2; CDR3aa: CASSAASGNYNEQFF
len: 14; j_gene: TRBJ1-2; v_gene: TRBV7-9; d_gene: -; CDR3aa: CASSLQSGLDGYTF
len: 17; j_gene: TRBJ2-3; v_gene: TRBV7-9; d_gene: -; CDR3aa: CASSLGGQGARTDTQYF
len: 15; j_gene: TRBJ1-5; v_gene: TRBV2; d_gene: -; CDR3aa: CASNLQGMSNQPQHF
len: 15; j_gene: TRBJ2-2; v_gene: TRBV5-1; d_gene: -; CDR3aa: CASSLGHRDTGELFF
len: 12; j_gene: TRBJ2-5; v_gene: TRBV7-2; d_gene: -; CDR3aa: CASSLWRETQYF
len: 16; j_gene: TRBJ2-1; v_gene: TRBV24-1; d_gene: -; CDR3aa: CATSDYSGVSYNEQFF
len: 14; j_gene: TRBJ1-6; v_gene: TRBV7-9; d_gene: -; CDR3aa: CASSLNAYNSPLHF